Following are 27 T cell receptor beta chains from one sample sequenced in a study of cytomegalovirus exposure and HLA in healthy donors. It was with 60 Vbeta and 13 Jbeta primers that the PCR ran. Repertoires were generated with immunoSEQ multiplex PCR, while TCRdb's copy carries only in-frame clones and drops some. The data contain about 110,000 clones, about 76% of them singletons. Material for sequencing was PBMCs. Source of these receptors: a man between 40 and 49 years old in good health and CMV-seronegative.

The chain recombines TRBV14 with TRBJ2-5; tentative D call: TRBD2 (6 bases). The V and J ends lost 5 bases and 1 base respectively, with 14 bases between them. Germline lookup yields CDR1 SGHDN and CDR2 FVKESK. The CDR3 is 15 residues long. In DNA, the CDR3 is TGTGCCAGCAGCAAATCGGGACTTACCCAAGAGACCCAGTACTTC. It specifies CASSKSGLTQETQYF.

The rearrangement links TRBV11-1 to TRBJ2-5, with TRBD2 matching over 7 bases. The trim removed 8 bases at V and 1 base at J, leaving 10 bases unmatched. CDR3 length equals 15 residues. The germline gives CDR1 SGHAT, CDR2 FQDESV (reference sequence). The CDR3 region has the DNA TGTGCCAGCGGGGGAGGGAGCCTCGCCCAAGAGACCCAGTACTTC. Amino acids: CASGGGSLAQETQYF.

This chain uses TRBV29-1 with TRBJ1-1, with a tentative D call TRBD1 (6 bases). Germline V CDR1 and CDR2: SQVTM, ANQGSEA. The CDR3 is 15 amino acids. V lost 7 bases and J 0 bases, leaving 18 bases between the germline ends. The CDR3, as DNA: TGCAGCGCGGGGGGTCCAGGGGAGATGAACACTGAAGCTTTCTTT. It is translated as CSAGGPGEMNTEAFF.

This clone turned up a few times. The chain employs TRBV5-1 and TRBJ2-7; a possible D gene is TRBD1 (6 bases). Germline CDR1 SGHRS, CDR2 YFSETQ. V was pared by 0 bases and J by 0 bases, with 7 bases between. The CDR3 runs 14 residues. The CDR3 protein is CASSLAGDSYEQYF. The CDR3 region has the DNA TGCGCCAGCAGCTTGGCAGGGGACTCCTACGAGCAGTACTTC. Complete variable domain (other parts from reference TRBV5-1 and TRBJ2-7): KAGVTQTPRYLIKTRGQQVTLSCSPISGHRSVSWYQQTPGQGLQFLFEYFSETQRNKGNFPGRFSGRQFSNSRSEMNVSTLELGDSALYLCASSLAGDSYEQYFGPGTRLTVT.

The chain carries TRBV14 and TRBJ2-1; tentative D call: TRBD1 (6 bases). The V and J ends lost 4 bases and 7 bases respectively, with 23 bases between them. The CDR3 contains 17 residues. CDR1 and CDR2 (germline): SGHDN, FVKESK. The CDR3 DNA reads as TGTGCCAGCAGCCTATATAGAAGCAGGGGCTCAAAGAATGAGCAGTTCTTC. It is translated as CASSLYRSRGSKNEQFF.

In DNA form, the CDR3 reads TGTGCCAGCAGGACTCGACTAGCGGGGGTCCTCAATGAGCAGTTCTTC. This encodes CASRTRLAGVLNEQFF. The V call is TRBV5-6, the J call TRBJ2-1; 12 bases line up with TRBD2. The CDR3 runs 16 residues. CDR1 and CDR2 (germline): SGHDT, YYEEEE. J was trimmed by 6 bases and V by 5 bases; bases with no gene match: 9.

V gene TRBV9 combines with J gene TRBJ2-1; 10 nucleotides agree with TRBD2. Trimming took 3 bases from V and 7 from J; bases not matched to a gene: 7. This CDR3 comprises 15 residues. Germline CDR1 reads SGDLS; CDR2 reads YYNGEE. CDR3 in amino acids: CASSASGGAGNEQFF. For the CDR3, the DNA is TGTGCCAGCAGCGCCAGCGGGGGGGCTGGGAATGAGCAGTTCTTC.

V and J are TRBV15 and TRBJ1-5; TRBD1 matches at 9 bases. The junction had 6 bases not matched to a gene; V was cut back by 3 bases and J by 6 bases. The CDR3 is made up of 15 amino acids. In germline, CDR1 is LNHNV, CDR2 YYDKDF (reference sequence). CDR3 residues: CATSRDRGTSQPQHF. The CDR3 bases are TGTGCCACCAGCAGGGACAGGGGAACATCTCAGCCCCAGCATTTT.

V gene TRBV7-9 combines with J gene TRBJ2-3; 7 bases are a match to TRBD1. This CDR3 comprises 15 residues. Germline V CDR1 and CDR2: SEHNR, FQNEAQ (reference sequence). V shed 4 bases and J 4 bases; nucleotides not matched to a gene: 8. The CDR3 bases are TGTGCCAGCAGCTCCCAACAGGGGCCTGCAGATACGCAGTATTTT. It codes for CASSSQQGPADTQYF.

This chain connects TRBV19 to TRBJ1-2, with 10 bases aligning to TRBD1. This CDR3 is 15 amino acids long. V lost 3 bases, J lost 2 bases, and 3 bases stayed unmatched. Germline V CDR1 and CDR2: LNHDA, SQIVND (reference sequence). As DNA, the CDR3 is TGTGCCAGTAGTATGGAGGGACAGGGGAACTATGGCTACACCTTC. Its protein product is CASSMEGQGNYGYTF.

This sequence joins TRBV6-6 and TRBJ2-3; 8 positions match TRBD2. The length of the CDR3 is 12 residues. Germline assignment: CDR1 MNHNY and CDR2 SVGAGI (reference sequence). Unmatched junction bases numbered 2, after V lost 6 bases and J lost 6 bases. The CDR3 loop is CASSSGGDTQYF. The CDR3 nucleotides are TGTGCCAGCAGCTCGGGGGGGGATACGCAGTATTTT.

The gene calls are TRBV7-2 and TRBJ1-2; TRBD1 matches at 7 bases. The germline V gene encodes CDR1 SGHTA and CDR2 FQGNSA. This CDR3 is 13 amino acids long. V was clipped by 5 bases and J by 5 bases; unmatched bases: 5. CDR3 amino acids: CASSIGQVYGYTF. DNA of the CDR3: TGTGCCAGCAGCATCGGACAGGTGTATGGCTACACCTTC.

V gene TRBV4-1 combines with J gene TRBJ1-2; 9 bases agree with TRBD1. V shed 3 bases and J 2 bases; nucleotides not matched to a gene: 7. Germline CDR1 and CDR2: MGHRA and YSYEKL. The CDR3 loop spans 16 amino acids. CDR3 protein: CASSHKTGTGNYGYTF. As DNA, the CDR3 is TGCGCCAGCAGCCATAAAACCGGGACAGGGAACTATGGCTACACCTTC.

V and J are TRBV19 and TRBJ2-1; a possible D gene is TRBD1 (6 bases). The V gene lost 5 bases and the J gene lost 6 bases, with 17 bases spanning the gap. The CDR3 covers 15 residues. Germline V gene data show CDR1 as LNHDA and CDR2 as SQIVND (reference sequence). CDR3 coding DNA: TGTGCCAGTAGTCCCCGCCAGGGGCGCGGCAATGAGCAGTTCTTC. Translation gives CASSPRQGRGNEQFF.

This clone has only a few counts. V and J are TRBV5-6 and TRBJ1-2, with 7 bases aligning to TRBD1. CDR3 length: 14 residues. The V segment lost 4 bases and the J segment 2 bases; nucleotides outside the gene matches: 5. CDR1 and CDR2 from the germline V gene are SGHDT and YYEEEE. CDR3 DNA sequence: TGTGCCAGCAGCGGACAGGTGGGCAACTATGGCTACACCTTC. This translates into CASSGQVGNYGYTF.

The V call is TRBV7-6, the J call TRBJ2-5; 7 bases map to TRBD2. This CDR3 region has 14 residues. The V gene end was trimmed by 3 bases and the J gene end by 5 bases; junction bases not matched to a gene: 6. Germline assignment: CDR1 SGHVS and CDR2 FNYEAQ. In DNA form, the CDR3 reads TGTGCCAGCAGCTTCCTCAGGGAGGGGGAGACCCAGTACTTC. Translating it yields CASSFLREGETQYF.

The V gene is TRBV7-3, the J gene TRBJ2-7, with 7 positions matching TRBD1. Germline V gives CDR1 SGHTA, CDR2 FQGTGA. This CDR3 is built from 13 residues. Trimming cost V 5 bases and J 3 bases; bases outside gene matches: 4. The CDR3 protein is CASSIRDSYEQYF. CDR3 nucleotides: TGTGCCAGCAGCATCCGGGACAGCTACGAGCAGTACTTC.

The CDR3 DNA reads as TGTGCCAGCAGCCCGGGGGGGGGTAATTCACCCCTCCACTTT. This sequence encodes CASSPGGGNSPLHF. The chain carries TRBV7-6 and TRBJ1-6; tentative D call: TRBD1 (5 bases). Germline V gives CDR1 SGHVS, CDR2 FNYEAQ. CDR3 size: 14 residues. Trimming pared 5 bases from V and 6 bases from J, leaving 11 bases between.

This clone was detected only a few times. The chain combines TRBV7-9 with TRBJ2-7; tentatively, D is TRBD2 (6 bases). The CDR3 runs to 14 residues. Germline V CDR1 and CDR2: SEHNR, FQNEAQ (reference sequence). Trimming left V 7 bases short and J 2 bases short, with 15 bases between. In DNA form, the CDR3 reads TGTGCCAGCATCCCCGGGAGCGCACCCTACGAGCAGTACTTC. It is translated as CASIPGSAPYEQYF.

CDR3: CASSPGQFNQPQHF. The CDR3 DNA reads as TGTGCCAGCAGCCCGGGACAGTTCAATCAGCCCCAGCATTTT. The chain uses TRBV7-8 and TRBJ1-5; 7 positions agree with TRBD1. CDR1 SGHVS and CDR2 FQNEAQ come from the germline V gene. The CDR3 contains 14 residues. V was clipped by 5 bases and J by 3 bases; unmatched bases: 4.

In its sample, this clone was seen once. The V and J genes are TRBV19 and TRBJ2-6; 8 bases align to TRBD1. The CDR3 loop spans 19 amino acids. Germline CDR1 LNHDA, CDR2 SQIVND (reference sequence). V lost 3 bases, J lost 1 base, and 11 bases stayed unmatched. CDR3 bases: TGTGCCAGTAGTATGCTGGCAGGGGGCAAGGGGTCTGGGGCCAACGTCCTGACTTTC. Protein product: CASSMLAGGKGSGANVLTF. The variable domain in full, completed from reference TRBV19 and TRBJ2-6, reads DGGITQSPKYLFRKEGQNVTLSCEQNLNHDAMYWYRQDPGQGLRLIYYSQIVNDFQKGDIAEGYSVSREKKESFPLTVTSAQKNPTAFYLCASSMLAGGKGSGANVLTFGAGSRLTVL.

This chain uses TRBV2 with TRBJ1-4; perhaps TRBD1 as D (6 bases). Germline loops: CDR1 SNHLY, CDR2 FYNNEI. There are 15 residues in the CDR3. The ends were cut back, 6 bases at V and 0 bases at J, with 11 bases in the middle. This CDR3 reads CASRQGSSTNEKLFF. The CDR3 nucleotides are TGTGCCAGCAGACAGGGTTCCTCAACTAATGAAAAACTGTTTTTT.

The chain carries TRBV5-1 and TRBJ2-3; maybe TRBD1 (6 bases). Germline CDR1 and CDR2: SGHRS and YFSETQ. This CDR3 has 13 amino acids. V was clipped by 6 bases and J by 4 bases, with 12 bases between them. The CDR3 loop is CASTQGRPDTQYF. The DNA of the CDR3 is TGCGCCAGCACGCAGGGGCGCCCAGATACGCAGTATTTT.

The J gene is TRBJ2-5, the V gene TRBV30; 12 nucleotides agree with TRBD1. The tail of the sequence fits TRBJ2-7 better, so the J call may be wrong. This CDR3 has 14 amino acids. Germline V gene sequence: CDR1 GTSNPN, CDR2 SVGIG (reference sequence). The CDR3 loop reads CAWSVGQGAHEQYF. The CDR3 bases are TGTGCCTGGAGTGTGGGACAGGGGGCCCACGAGCAGTACTTC.

V is TRBV7-9 and J is TRBJ2-7; TRBD1 might be the D (6 bases). Germline V gene sequence: CDR1 SEHNR, CDR2 FQNEAQ (reference sequence). Between the trimmed V and J ends, which lost 7 bases and 0 bases, there was a span of 10 bases. This CDR3 has 13 amino acids. The CDR3 loop is CASKPDSSYEQYF. The CDR3 region has the DNA TGTGCCAGCAAACCGGACAGCTCCTACGAGCAGTACTTC.

This chain links TRBV7-8 with TRBJ2-6; D call uncertain. Germline assignment: CDR1 SGHVS and CDR2 FQNEAQ. The CDR3 covers 19 residues. With 0 bases removed from V and 1 base from J, the gap between germline ends came to 16 bases. This CDR3 is CASSLAWLEIASGANVLTF. The CDR3 bases are TGTGCCAGCAGCTTAGCCTGGTTGGAGATAGCTTCTGGGGCCAACGTCCTGACTTTC.

The rearrangement links TRBV10-3 to TRBJ1-6; the D is unclear. Germline V gene data show CDR1 as ENHRY and CDR2 as SYGVKD. The ends were cut back, 11 bases at V and 0 bases at J, with 14 bases in the middle. The CDR3 contains 15 residues. The CDR3 DNA reads TGTGCCTCGCAAGAGGAGGGCTCCTATAATTCACCCCTCCACTTT. Encoded protein: CASQEEGSYNSPLHF.